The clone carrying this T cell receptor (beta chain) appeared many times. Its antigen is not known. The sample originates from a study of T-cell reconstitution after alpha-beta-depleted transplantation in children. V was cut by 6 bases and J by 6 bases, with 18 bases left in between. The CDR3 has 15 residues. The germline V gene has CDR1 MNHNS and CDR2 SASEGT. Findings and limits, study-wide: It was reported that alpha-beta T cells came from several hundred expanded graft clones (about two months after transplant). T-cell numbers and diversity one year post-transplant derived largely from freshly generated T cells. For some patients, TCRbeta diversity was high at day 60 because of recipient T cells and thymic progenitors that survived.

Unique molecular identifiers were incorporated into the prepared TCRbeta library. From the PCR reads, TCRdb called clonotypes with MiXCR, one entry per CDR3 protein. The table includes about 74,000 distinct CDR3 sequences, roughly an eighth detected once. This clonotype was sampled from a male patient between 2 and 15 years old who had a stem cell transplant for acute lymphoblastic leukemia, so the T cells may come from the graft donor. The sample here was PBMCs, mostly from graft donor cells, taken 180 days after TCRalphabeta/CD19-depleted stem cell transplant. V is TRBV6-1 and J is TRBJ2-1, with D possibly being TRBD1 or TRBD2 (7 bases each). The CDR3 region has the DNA TGTGCCAGCAGGCCACAGGGGAGGGATGGCAATGAGCAGTTCTTC. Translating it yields CASRPQGRDGNEQFF.